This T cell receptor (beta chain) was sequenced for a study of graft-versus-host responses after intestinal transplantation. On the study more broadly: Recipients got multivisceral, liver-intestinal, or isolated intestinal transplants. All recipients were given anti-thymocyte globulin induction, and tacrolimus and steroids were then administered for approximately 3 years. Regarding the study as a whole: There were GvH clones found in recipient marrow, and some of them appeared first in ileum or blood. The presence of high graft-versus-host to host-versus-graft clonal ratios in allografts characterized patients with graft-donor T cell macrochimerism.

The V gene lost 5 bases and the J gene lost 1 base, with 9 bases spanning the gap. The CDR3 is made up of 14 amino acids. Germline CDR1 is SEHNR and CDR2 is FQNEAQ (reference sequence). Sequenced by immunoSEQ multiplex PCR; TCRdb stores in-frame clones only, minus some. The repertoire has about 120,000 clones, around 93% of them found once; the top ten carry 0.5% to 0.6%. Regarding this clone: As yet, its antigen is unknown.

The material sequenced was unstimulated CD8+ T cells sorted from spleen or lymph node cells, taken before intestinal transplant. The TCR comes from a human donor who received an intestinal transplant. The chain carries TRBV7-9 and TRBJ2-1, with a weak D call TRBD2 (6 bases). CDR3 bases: TGTGCCAGCAGCCCTGGGACTTCCTACAATGAGCAGTTCTTC. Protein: CASSPGTSYNEQFF.